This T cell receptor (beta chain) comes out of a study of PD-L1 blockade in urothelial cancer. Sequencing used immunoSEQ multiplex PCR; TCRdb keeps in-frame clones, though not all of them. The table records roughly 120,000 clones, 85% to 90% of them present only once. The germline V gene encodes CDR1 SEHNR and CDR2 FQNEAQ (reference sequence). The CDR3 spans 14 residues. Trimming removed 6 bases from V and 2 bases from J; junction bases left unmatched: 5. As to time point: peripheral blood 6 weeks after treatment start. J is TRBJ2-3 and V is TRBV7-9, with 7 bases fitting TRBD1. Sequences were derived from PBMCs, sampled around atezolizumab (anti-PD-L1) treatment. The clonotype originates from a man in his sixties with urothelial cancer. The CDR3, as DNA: TGTGCCAGCAGTCTAGGGACAGACACAGATACGCAGTATTTT. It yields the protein CASSLGTDTDTQYF.